A single T cell receptor beta chain is shown here with its context. The data derive from a study of early stage breast cancer tumors. The germline V gene has CDR1 SEHNR and CDR2 FQNEAQ (reference sequence). The CDR3 totals 16 residues. Trimming took 4 bases from V and 0 from J, leaving 14 bases between them. Generated by immunoSEQ multiplex PCR, the TCRdb table keeps only in-frame clones and is missing some. The sample contains 30,000 or so clones, roughly four fifths of which appear only once. The chain joins TRBV7-9 to TRBJ2-3; D possibly corresponds to TRBD2 (6 bases). Sequenced material: blood. The sequence derives from a person in their 40s with breast cancer. CDR3 nucleotide sequence: TGTGCCAGCAGCTCAAGGACTACGATTAGCACAGATACGCAGTATTTT. Residues: CASSSRTTISTDTQYF.